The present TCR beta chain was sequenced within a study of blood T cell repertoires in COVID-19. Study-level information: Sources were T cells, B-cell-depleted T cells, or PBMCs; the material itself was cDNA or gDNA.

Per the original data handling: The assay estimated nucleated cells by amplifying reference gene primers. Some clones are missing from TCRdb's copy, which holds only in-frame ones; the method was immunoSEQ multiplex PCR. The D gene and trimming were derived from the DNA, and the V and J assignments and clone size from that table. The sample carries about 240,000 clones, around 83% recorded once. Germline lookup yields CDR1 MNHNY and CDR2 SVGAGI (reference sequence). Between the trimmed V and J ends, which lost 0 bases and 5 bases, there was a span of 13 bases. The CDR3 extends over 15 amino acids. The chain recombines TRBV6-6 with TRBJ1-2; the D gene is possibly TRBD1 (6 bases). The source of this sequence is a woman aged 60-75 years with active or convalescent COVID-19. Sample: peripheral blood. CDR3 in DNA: TGTGCCAGCAGTTACTCGATGGACAGTTCGTATGGCTACACCTTC. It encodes CASSYSMDSSYGYTF.